These 7 T cell receptor beta chains were sequenced from one sample in a study of shared clonotypes between healthy human individuals. Profiled with immunoSEQ multiplex PCR; TCRdb holds only in-frame clones, not every one. The sample includes over a million clones, around 78% seen only once; the top ten take under 0.6%. Sequenced sample: memory CD4+ T cells from PBMCs. As for subset: CD45RA-negative fraction. Every receptor here comes from a man between 18 and 35 years old in good health. Some clones in this sample may be carry-over from other donors' samples.

As DNA, the CDR3 is TGTGCCAGCAGCCCGACAGGCGGAACTTTCGGCTACACCTTC. Amino acids: CASSPTGGTFGYTF. The genes are TRBV2 and TRBJ1-2, with D possibly being TRBD1 (6 bases). Germline-derived CDR1 and CDR2 are SNHLY and FYNNEI. V gave up 6 bases and J gave up 8 bases, with 19 bases separating them. The CDR3 covers 14 residues.

V is TRBV4-3 and J is TRBJ1-4; D remains unclear. Germline values: CDR1 LGHNA, CDR2 YSLEER. The CDR3 runs 17 residues. V was shortened by 0 bases and J by 0 bases, with 11 bases between the two germline ends. CDR3 loop: CASSQDVRSSTNEKLFF. The CDR3 DNA is TGCGCCAGCAGCCAAGATGTCAGATCGTCAACTAATGAAAAACTGTTTTTT.

Only a few counts were recorded for this clone. In DNA, the CDR3 is TGTGCCAGCAGTCGGGACAGCCTCTCTGGAAACACCATATATTTT. Its translation: CASSRDSLSGNTIYF. The chain combines TRBV2 with TRBJ1-3, with 7 bases lining up with TRBD1. J lost 0 bases, V lost 5 bases, and 4 bases had no gene match. CDR1 and CDR2 from the germline V gene are SNHLY and FYNNEI. This CDR3 spans 15 amino acids.

The V gene is TRBV21-1, the J gene TRBJ1-5. TRBV21-1 is an annotated pseudogene. CDR3 length: 10 amino acids. Here the CDR3 DNA reads TGTGCCAGGGGTGAACAGCCCCAGCATTTT. Amino acid sequence: CARGEQPQHF.

The chain uses TRBV29-1 and TRBJ2-3; D is unresolved. V lost 5 bases, J lost 0 bases, and 12 bases lay in between. This CDR3 has 14 residues. The V gene's germline CDR1 is SQVTM and CDR2 ANQGSEA. CDR3 residues: CSVLRDPSTDTQYF. The CDR3 region has the DNA TGCAGCGTTCTAAGGGATCCTAGCACAGATACGCAGTATTTT.

The V and J genes are TRBV18 and TRBJ2-1, with D tentatively TRBD1 or TRBD2 (5 bases each). The CDR3 covers 11 residues. Trimming left V 3 bases short and J 10 bases short, with 7 bases between. Germline V gene lookup returns CDR1 KGHSH and CDR2 LQKENI. The DNA for the CDR3 is TGTGCCAGCTCACCGGGGGAGGAGCAGTTCTTC. This sequence encodes CASSPGEEQFF.

The chain is built from TRBV18 and TRBJ2-5; D is possibly TRBD1 (7 bases). There are 16 residues in the CDR3. V lost 2 bases to trimming and J lost 2 bases, with 15 bases between them. CDR1 is KGHSH and CDR2 is LQKENI in the germline V gene. The CDR3 reads CASSPAGTVIQETQYF. The CDR3 bases are TGTGCCAGCTCACCAGCGGGGACAGTCATACAAGAGACCCAGTACTTC.